The rows below give T cell receptor beta chains drawn from one sample of a study of cytomegalovirus exposure and HLA in healthy donors. The table came from immunoSEQ multiplex PCR; TCRdb's copy has only in-frame clones and leaves some out. The sample includes 180,000 or so clones, roughly 80% of them seen just once. The sequenced sample was PBMCs. Receptor source: a girl between 10 and 17 years old in good health and CMV-seropositive. Each CDR3 is given with its conserved first and last residue. D genes are given only for firm matches. Clone size is given for some rows only: seen once, a few or many times, or a class if the clone is expanded.

TRBD2	-	TRBV4-2	TRBJ2-1	20	TGTGCCAGCAGCCAATCTGGTCTCGGTCGGCGGGAGGGTTATTACAATGAGCAGTTCTTC	CASSQSGLGRREGYYNEQFF
-	few	TRBV30	TRBJ1-5	15	TGTGCCTGGAGTGTACCAGTCAACCGCAATCAGCCCCAGCATTTT	CAWSVPVNRNQPQHF
-	-	TRBV5-1	TRBJ1-5	16	TGCGCCAGCAGCTTGGCCCCCGGGGTGAGCAATCAGCCCCAGCATTTT	CASSLAPGVSNQPQHF
-	-	TRBV7-9	TRBJ1-5	14	TGTGCCAGCACTCGGGAGGGTAGCAATCAGCCCCAGCATTTT	CASTREGSNQPQHF
-	-	TRBV20-1	TRBJ1-5	10	TGCAGTGCTAGAGACGAGTCCCAGCATTTT	CSARDESQHF
TRBD2	-	TRBV11-2	TRBJ2-1	15	TGTGCCAGCAGCTCTACTAGCGGTACTTACAATGAGCAGTTCTTC	CASSSTSGTYNEQFF
-	-	TRBV7-6	TRBJ2-4	13	TGTGCCAGCAGCTTAGATGGGGGGTACATTCAGTACTTC	CASSLDGGYIQYF
-	-	TRBV28	TRBJ2-2	15	TGTGCCAGCAGCCCAGGGGTACAAGGCACCGGGGAGCTGTTTTTT	CASSPGVQGTGELFF
-	-	TRBV7-2	TRBJ2-7	12	TGTGCCAGCAGCTTAGCTCGGGGGGAGCAGTACTTC	CASSLARGEQYF
TRBD1	-	TRBV7-9	TRBJ2-2	17	TGTGCCAGCAGCCCCCGAGACAGGGGAGGCCTCACCGGGGAGCTGTTTTTT	CASSPRDRGGLTGELFF
-	-	TRBV6-6	TRBJ2-7	13	TGTGCCAGCAGTTACGGGGGCCTCTACGAGCAGTACTTC	CASSYGGLYEQYF
TRBD2	-	TRBV7-6	TRBJ2-1	16	TGTGCCAGCAGCTTAGCGGGGACTAGGAGGTCGAATGAGCAGTTCTTC	CASSLAGTRRSNEQFF
TRBD2	-	TRBV12-5	TRBJ2-3	15	TGTGCTAGTAAATCTAGCGGGAGTGTGATAGATACGCAGTATTTT	CASKSSGSVIDTQYF
-	-	TRBV7-9	TRBJ2-1	13	TGTGCCAGCAGCGGAGATTCACCAAATGAGCAGTTCTTC	CASSGDSPNEQFF
TRBD1	-	TRBV7-2	TRBJ1-2	13	TGTGCCAGCAGATCGACAGGGGGCTATGGCTACACCTTC	CASRSTGGYGYTF
-	-	TRBV27	TRBJ2-3	11	TGTGCCAGCAGCCCGGGAGATACGCAGTATTTT	CASSPGDTQYF
-	-	TRBV7-7	TRBJ1-4	15	TGTGCTAGCAGCCCTAGCGGGGGCACTAATGAAAAACTGTTTTTT	CASSPSGGTNEKLFF
TRBD2	-	TRBV6-5	TRBJ2-3	15	TGTGCCAGCAGAGGCGGACTAGCGGGAACAGATACGCAGTATTTT	CASRGGLAGTDTQYF
-	-	TRBV18	TRBJ1-5	14	TGTGCCAGCTCACACCCAGGGCTCAATCAGCCCCAGCATTTT	CASSHPGLNQPQHF
-	few	TRBV5-1	TRBJ2-7	14	TGCGCCAGCAGCAACCCTAGCGAATCCTACGAGCAGTACTTC	CASSNPSESYEQYF
-	-	TRBV27	TRBJ1-1	13	TGTGCCAGCAGTTTTAGGGGAAGCACTGAAGCTTTCTTT	CASSFRGSTEAFF
-	-	TRBV6-5	TRBJ2-6	13	TGTGCCACCTGGCTTTCTGGGGCCAACGTCCTGACTTTC	CATWLSGANVLTF
TRBD2	-	TRBV6-6	TRBJ2-1	11	TGTGTCAGCGGGGGGGGTAATGAGCAGTTCTTC	CVSGGGNEQFF
-	once	TRBV28	TRBJ1-2	14	TGTGCCAGCAGCTCCGGGGGGGCGAACTATGGCTACACCTTC	CASSSGGANYGYTF
-	-	TRBV5-6	TRBJ1-2	18	TGTGCCAGCAGCCCCACTTTGGGAGGGGAGTTCGGGGCCTATGGCTACACCTTC	CASSPTLGGEFGAYGYTF
-	-	TRBV9	TRBJ1-2	15	TGTGCCAGCAGCGGTAGGACTGCCGTTAACTATGGCTACACCTTC	CASSGRTAVNYGYTF
TRBD1	few	TRBV6-6	TRBJ1-5	15	TGTGCCAGCAGTTCGGGACAGGGCCGCGATTCGGCCCAGCATTTT	CASSSGQGRDSAQHF
-	-	TRBV30	TRBJ1-1	14	TGTGCCTGGAGTATAACCACCGGGAACACTGAAGCTTTCTTT	CAWSITTGNTEAFF
TRBD2	-	TRBV5-4	TRBJ2-7	16	TGTGCCAGCAGCGCGGCTAGCGGGAGGGCCTCGTACGAGCAGTACTTC	CASSAASGRASYEQYF
TRBD2	-	TRBV9	TRBJ2-3	16	TGTGCCAGCAGCGTAGCATTAGCGGGAGGGACAGATACGCAGTATTTT	CASSVALAGGTDTQYF
-	-	TRBV6-1	TRBJ2-4	17	TGTGCCAGCAGTGAAGTAGGGAGTTGGGCGGCCAAAAACATTCAGTACTTC	CASSEVGSWAAKNIQYF
-	few	TRBV7-9	TRBJ2-6	17	TGTGCCAGCAGCTTTGGCATGCCCATCTCTGGGGCCAACGTCCTGACTTTC	CASSFGMPISGANVLTF
-	-	TRBV7-9	TRBJ1-1	12	TGTGCCAGCAGCTTAGACAGGGTGCTTGCTTTCTTT	CASSLDRVLAFF